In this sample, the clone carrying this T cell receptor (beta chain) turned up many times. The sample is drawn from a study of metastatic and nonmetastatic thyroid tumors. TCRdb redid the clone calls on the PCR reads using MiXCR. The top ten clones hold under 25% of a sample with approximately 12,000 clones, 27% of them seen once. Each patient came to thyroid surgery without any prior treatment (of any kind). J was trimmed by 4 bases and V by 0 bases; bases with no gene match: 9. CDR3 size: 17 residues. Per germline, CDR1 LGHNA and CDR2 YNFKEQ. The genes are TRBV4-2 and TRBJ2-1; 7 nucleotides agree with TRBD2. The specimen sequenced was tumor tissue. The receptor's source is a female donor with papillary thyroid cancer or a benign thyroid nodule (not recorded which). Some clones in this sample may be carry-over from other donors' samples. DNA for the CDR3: TGTGCCAGCAGCCAAGAAAGAGGGGCTAGCGGATACAATGAGCAGTTCTTC. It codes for CASSQERGASGYNEQFF.